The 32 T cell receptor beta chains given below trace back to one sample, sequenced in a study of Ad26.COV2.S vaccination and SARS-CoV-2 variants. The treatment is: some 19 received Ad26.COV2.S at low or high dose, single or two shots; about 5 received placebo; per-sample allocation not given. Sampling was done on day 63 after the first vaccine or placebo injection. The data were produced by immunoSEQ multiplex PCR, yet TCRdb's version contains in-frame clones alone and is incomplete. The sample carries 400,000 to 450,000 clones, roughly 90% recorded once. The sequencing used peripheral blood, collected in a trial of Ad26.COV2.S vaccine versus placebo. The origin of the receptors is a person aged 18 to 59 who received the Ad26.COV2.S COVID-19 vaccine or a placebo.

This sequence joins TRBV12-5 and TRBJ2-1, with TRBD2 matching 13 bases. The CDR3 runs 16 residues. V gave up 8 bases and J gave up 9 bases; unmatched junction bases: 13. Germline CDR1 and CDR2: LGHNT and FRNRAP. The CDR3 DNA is TGTGCTAGTATCAGTCCCGGACTAGCGGGAGTAGGTGAGCAGTTCTTC. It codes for CASISPGLAGVGEQFF.

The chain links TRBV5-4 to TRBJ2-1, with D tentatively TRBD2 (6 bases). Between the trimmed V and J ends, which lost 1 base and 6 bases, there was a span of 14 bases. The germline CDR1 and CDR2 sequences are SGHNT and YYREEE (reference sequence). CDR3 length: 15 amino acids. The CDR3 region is CASSLPGVLGNEQFF. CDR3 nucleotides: TGTGCCAGCAGCTTGCCGGGGGTATTGGGCAATGAGCAGTTCTTC.

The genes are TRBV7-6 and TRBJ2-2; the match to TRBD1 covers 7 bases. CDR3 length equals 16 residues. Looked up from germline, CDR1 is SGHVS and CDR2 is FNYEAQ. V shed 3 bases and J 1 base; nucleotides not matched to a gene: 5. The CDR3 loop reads CASSFYRGQNTGELFF. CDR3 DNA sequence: TGTGCCAGCAGCTTTTACAGGGGCCAGAACACCGGGGAGCTGTTTTTT.

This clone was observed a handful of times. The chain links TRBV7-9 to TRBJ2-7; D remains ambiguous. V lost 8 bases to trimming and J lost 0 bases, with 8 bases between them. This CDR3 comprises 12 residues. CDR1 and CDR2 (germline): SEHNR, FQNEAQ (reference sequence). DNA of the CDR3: TGTGCCAGCGGGCAGCCCTCCTACGAGCAGTACTTC. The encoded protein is CASGQPSYEQYF.

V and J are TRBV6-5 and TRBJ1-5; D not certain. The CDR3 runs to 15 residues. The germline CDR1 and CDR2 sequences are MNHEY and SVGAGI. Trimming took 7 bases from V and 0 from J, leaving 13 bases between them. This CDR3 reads CASNPRDYSNQPQHF. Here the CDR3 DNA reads TGTGCCAGCAACCCAAGGGATTATAGCAATCAGCCCCAGCATTTT.

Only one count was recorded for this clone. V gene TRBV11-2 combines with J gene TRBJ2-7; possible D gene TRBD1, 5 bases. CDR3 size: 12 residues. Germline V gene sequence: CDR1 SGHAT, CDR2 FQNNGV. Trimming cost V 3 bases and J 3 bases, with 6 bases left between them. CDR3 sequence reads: CASSFQGYEQYF. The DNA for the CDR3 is TGTGCCAGCAGCTTCCAGGGCTACGAGCAGTACTTC. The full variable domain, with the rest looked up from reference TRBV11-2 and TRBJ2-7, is EAGVAQSPRYKIIEKRQSVAFWCNPISGHATLYWYQQILGQGPKLLIQFQNNGVVDDSQLPKDRFSAERLKGVDSTLKIQPAKLEDSAVYLCASSFQGYEQYFGPGTRLTVT.

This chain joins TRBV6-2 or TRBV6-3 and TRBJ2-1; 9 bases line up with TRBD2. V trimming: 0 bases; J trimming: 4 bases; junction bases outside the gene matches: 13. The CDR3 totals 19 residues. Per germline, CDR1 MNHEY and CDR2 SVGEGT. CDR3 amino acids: CASSYSPRETSGDYNEQFF. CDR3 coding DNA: TGTGCCAGCAGTTACTCTCCCAGGGAGACTAGCGGAGATTACAATGAGCAGTTCTTC.

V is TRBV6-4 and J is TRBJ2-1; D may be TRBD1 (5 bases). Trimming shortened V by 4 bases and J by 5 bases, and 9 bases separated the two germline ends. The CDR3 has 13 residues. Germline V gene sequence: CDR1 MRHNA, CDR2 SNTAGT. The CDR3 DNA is TGTGCCAGCAGTGTAACCAGGGACAATGAGCAGTTCTTC. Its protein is CASSVTRDNEQFF.

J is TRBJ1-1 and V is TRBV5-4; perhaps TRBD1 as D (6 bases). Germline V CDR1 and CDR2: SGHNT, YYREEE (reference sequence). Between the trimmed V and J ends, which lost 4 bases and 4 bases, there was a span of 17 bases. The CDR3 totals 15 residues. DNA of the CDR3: TGTGCCAGCAGCCCAAGTACAGGGCCCGGCACTGAAGCTTTCTTT. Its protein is CASSPSTGPGTEAFF.

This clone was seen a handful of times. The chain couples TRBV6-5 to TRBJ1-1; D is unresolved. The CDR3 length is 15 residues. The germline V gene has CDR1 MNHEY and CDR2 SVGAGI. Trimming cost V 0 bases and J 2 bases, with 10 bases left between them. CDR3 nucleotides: TGTGCCAGCAGTTACTCGAGTCAGACAAACACTGAAGCTTTCTTT. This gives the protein CASSYSSQTNTEAFF.

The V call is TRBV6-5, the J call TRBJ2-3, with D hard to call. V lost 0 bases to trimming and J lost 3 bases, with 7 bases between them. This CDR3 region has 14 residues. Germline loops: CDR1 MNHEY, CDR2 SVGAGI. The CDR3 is CASSYSGPTDTQYF. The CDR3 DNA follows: TGTGCCAGCAGTTACTCGGGTCCTACAGATACGCAGTATTTT.

CDR3 protein: CASSRDTLEKLFF. The CDR3 nucleotides read TGTGCCAGCAGCCGGGACACCCTAGAAAAACTGTTTTTT. The chain recombines TRBV14 with TRBJ1-4; D perhaps matches TRBD1 (6 bases). Germline CDR1 SGHDN, CDR2 FVKESK. CDR3 length: 13 amino acids. V was clipped by 4 bases and J by 8 bases, with 11 bases between them.

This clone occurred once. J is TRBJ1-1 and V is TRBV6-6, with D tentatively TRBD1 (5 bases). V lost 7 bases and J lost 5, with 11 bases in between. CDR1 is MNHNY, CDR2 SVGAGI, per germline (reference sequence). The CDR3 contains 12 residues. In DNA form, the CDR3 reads TGTGCCAGCACCGACAGCCAGACTGAAGCTTTCTTT. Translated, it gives CASTDSQTEAFF.

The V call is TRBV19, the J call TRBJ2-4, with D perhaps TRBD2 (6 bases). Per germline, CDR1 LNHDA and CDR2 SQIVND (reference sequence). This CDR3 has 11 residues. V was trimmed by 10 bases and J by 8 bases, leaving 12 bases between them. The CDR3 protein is CATGGFDIQYF. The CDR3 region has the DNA TGTGCCACTGGGGGGTTTGACATTCAGTACTTC.

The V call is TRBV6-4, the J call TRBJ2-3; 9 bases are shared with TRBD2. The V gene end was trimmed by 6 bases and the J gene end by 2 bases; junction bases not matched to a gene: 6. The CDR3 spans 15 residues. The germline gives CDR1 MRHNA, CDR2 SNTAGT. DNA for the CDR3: TGTGCCAGCAGAAAAGCGGGAGGCTCCACAGATACGCAGTATTTT. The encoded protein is CASRKAGGSTDTQYF.

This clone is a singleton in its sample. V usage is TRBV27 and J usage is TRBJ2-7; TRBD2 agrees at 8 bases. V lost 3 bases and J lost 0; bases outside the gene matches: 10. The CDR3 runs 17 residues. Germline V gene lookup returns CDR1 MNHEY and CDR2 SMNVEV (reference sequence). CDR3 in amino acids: CASSFVGGAVPSYEQYF. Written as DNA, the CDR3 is TGTGCCAGCAGTTTTGTCGGGGGGGCAGTCCCCTCCTACGAGCAGTACTTC.

The CDR3 bases are TGTGCCAGCAGTACCCGGGACGTAGAGCCGAACACTGAAGCTTTCTTT. Translation gives CASSTRDVEPNTEAFF. This chain links TRBV27 with TRBJ1-1, with D tentatively TRBD1 (5 bases). V was trimmed by 5 bases and J by 1 base, leaving 17 bases between them. CDR1 MNHEY and CDR2 SMNVEV come from the germline V gene (reference sequence). The CDR3 contains 16 residues.

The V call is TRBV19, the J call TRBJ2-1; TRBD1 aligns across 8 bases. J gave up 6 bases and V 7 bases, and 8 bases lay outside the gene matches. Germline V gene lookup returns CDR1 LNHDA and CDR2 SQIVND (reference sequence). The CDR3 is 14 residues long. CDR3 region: CASNDRGFLNEQFF. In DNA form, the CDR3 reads TGTGCCAGTAACGACAGGGGATTCCTCAATGAGCAGTTCTTC.

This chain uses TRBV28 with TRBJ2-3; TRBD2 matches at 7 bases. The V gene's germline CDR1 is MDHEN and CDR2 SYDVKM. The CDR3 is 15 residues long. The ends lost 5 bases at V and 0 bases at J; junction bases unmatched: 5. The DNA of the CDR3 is TGTGCCAGCAGTCAAGCGGGATCTAGCACAGATACGCAGTATTTT. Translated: CASSQAGSSTDTQYF.

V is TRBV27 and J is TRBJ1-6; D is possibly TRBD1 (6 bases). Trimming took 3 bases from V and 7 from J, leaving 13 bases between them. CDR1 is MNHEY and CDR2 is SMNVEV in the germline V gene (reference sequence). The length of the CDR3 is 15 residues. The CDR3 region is CASSLTGHENSPLHF. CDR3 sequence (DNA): TGTGCCAGCAGTTTGACAGGTCATGAAAATTCACCCCTCCACTTT.

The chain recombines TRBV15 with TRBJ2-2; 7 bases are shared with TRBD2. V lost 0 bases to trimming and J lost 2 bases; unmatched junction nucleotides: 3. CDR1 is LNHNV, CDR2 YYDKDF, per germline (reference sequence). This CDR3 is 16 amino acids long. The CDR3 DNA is TGTGCCACCAGCAGAGAGGCTAGCGGCAACACCGGGGAGCTGTTTTTT. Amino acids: CATSREASGNTGELFF.

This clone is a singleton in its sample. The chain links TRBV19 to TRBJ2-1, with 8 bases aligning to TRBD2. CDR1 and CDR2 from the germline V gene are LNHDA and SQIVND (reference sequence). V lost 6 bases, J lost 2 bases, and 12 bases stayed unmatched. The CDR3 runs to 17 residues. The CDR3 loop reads CASSPEGSGNTYNEQFF. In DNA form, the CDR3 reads TGTGCCAGTAGCCCCGAGGGTAGCGGGAATACCTACAATGAGCAGTTCTTC.

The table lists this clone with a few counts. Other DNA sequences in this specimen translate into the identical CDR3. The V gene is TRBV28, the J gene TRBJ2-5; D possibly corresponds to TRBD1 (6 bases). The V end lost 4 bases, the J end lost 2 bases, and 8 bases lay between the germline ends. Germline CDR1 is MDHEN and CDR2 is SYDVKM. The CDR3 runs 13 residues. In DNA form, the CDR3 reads TGTGCCAGCAGTTCGGGACAACAAGAGACCCAGTACTTC. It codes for CASSSGQQETQYF.

The CDR3 here is CASSRRTGETREKLFF. The CDR3 DNA sequence: TGTGCCAGTAGTCGCCGGACAGGGGAAACTAGAGAAAAACTGTTTTTT. This rearrangement joins TRBV19 to TRBJ1-4; 9 bases map to TRBD1. Germline loops: CDR1 LNHDA, CDR2 SQIVND (reference sequence). This CDR3 contains 16 residues. Losses at the gene ends were 5 bases for V and 8 bases for J; bases not matched to a gene: 12.

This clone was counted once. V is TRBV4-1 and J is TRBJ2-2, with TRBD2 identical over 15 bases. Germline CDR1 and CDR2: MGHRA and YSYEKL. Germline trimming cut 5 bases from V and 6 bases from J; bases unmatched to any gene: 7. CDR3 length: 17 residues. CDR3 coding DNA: TGCGCCAGCAGCTCCGGGACTAGCGGGAGGAAAGCCGGGGAGCTGTTTTTT. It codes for CASSSGTSGRKAGELFF.

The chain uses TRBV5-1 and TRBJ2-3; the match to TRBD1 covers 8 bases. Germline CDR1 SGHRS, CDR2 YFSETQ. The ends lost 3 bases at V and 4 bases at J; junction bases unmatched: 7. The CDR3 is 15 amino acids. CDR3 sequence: CASSSDRVQADTQYF. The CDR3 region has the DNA TGCGCCAGCAGCTCGGACAGGGTTCAGGCAGATACGCAGTATTTT.

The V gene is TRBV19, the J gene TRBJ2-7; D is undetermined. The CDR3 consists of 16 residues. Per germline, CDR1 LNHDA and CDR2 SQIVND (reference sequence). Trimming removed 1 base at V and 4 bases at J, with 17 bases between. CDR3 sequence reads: CASSIGPRNGGYEQYF. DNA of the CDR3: TGTGCCAGTAGTATAGGACCGAGGAACGGTGGGTACGAGCAGTACTTC.

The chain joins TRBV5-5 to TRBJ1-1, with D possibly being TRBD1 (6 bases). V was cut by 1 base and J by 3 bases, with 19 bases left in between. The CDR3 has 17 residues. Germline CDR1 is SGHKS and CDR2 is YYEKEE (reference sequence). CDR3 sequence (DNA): TGTGCCAGCAGCTTGCGTGCGTGGGGGGCAGAGGACACTGAAGCTTTCTTT. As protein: CASSLRAWGAEDTEAFF.

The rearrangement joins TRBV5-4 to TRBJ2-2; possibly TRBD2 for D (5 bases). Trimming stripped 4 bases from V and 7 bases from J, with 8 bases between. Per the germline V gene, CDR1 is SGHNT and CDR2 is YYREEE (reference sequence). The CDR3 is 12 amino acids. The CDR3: CASSVTSGELFF. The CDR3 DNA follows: TGTGCCAGCAGCGTTACTAGCGGGGAGCTGTTTTTT. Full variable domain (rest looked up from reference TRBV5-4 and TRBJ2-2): ETGVTQSPTHLIKTRGQQVTLRCSSQSGHNTVSWYQQALGQGPQFIFQYYREEENGRGNFPPRFSGLQFPNYSSELNVNALELDDSALYLCASSVTSGELFFGEGSRLTVL.

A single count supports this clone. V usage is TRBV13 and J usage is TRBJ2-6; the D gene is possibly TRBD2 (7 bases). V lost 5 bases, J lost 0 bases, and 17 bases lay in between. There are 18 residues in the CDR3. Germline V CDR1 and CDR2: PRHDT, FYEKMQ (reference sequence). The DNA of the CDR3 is TGTGCCAGCAGCCCGGGCCTCGGGGGGCTCTCTGGGGCCAACGTCCTGACTTTC. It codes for CASSPGLGGLSGANVLTF.

CDR3 sequence: CASSRQGAGNTIYF. CDR3 nucleotide sequence: TGTGCCAGCAGCCGGCAGGGCGCTGGAAACACCATATATTTT. The chain is built from TRBV7-9 and TRBJ1-3, with D perhaps matching TRBD1 (5 bases). Looked up from germline, CDR1 is SEHNR and CDR2 is FQNEAQ (reference sequence). This CDR3 region has 14 residues. The V end lost 5 bases, the J end lost 2 bases, and 10 bases lay between the germline ends.

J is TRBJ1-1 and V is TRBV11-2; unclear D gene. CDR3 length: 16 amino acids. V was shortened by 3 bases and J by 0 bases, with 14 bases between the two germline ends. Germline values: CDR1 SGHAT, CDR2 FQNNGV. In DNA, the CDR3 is TGTGCCAGCAGCTTTTATAAAGTCCCTATGAACACTGAAGCTTTCTTT. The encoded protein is CASSFYKVPMNTEAFF.